The 24 T cell receptor beta chains reported below all come from one sample, sequenced in a study of T cell repertoires in cytomegalovirus infection (dated by TCRdb to about 2019). TCRdb records Illumina HiSeq 1500 as the sequencer. Clones were called with MiXCR by TCRdb after fastp trimmed the public reads at Q25, and only in-frame beta chains were retained. Rows are combined by CDR3 protein, so each entry shows the most common genes and DNA. The sample table contains hundreds of thousands of distinct CDR3 sequences; only one count was recorded for 15% to 20% of them. The ten most abundant clones make up around 12% of the sample. Material for sequencing was PBMCs. The source is a human donor in good health (CMV status not recorded). Some clones in this sample may be carry-over from other donors' samples.

The CDR3 sequence: CASRGGGQENSPLHF. In DNA, the CDR3 is TGTGCCAGCAGGGGGGGGGGACAGGAAAATTCACCCCTCCACTTT. The V and J genes are TRBV28 and TRBJ1-6; 8 positions match TRBD1. This CDR3 region has 15 residues. V trimming: 6 bases; J trimming: 7 bases; junction bases outside the gene matches: 8. CDR1 is MDHEN, CDR2 SYDVKM, per germline.

In its sample, this clonotype was seen a few times. The V call is TRBV5-1, the J call TRBJ1-1; weak D call: TRBD1 (6 bases). Trimming cost V 7 bases and J 4 bases, with 20 bases left between them. Germline values: CDR1 SGHRS, CDR2 YFSETQ. The CDR3 totals 15 residues. The DNA of the CDR3 is TGCGCCAGCCGTTCATTGCCAGGGGCAATCACTGAAGCTTTCTTT. Its translation is CASRSLPGAITEAFF.

In this sample, this clonotype turned up many times. This rearrangement joins TRBV28 to TRBJ1-4; D is ambiguous. Between the trimmed V and J ends, which lost 3 bases and 3 bases, there was a span of 11 bases. Germline-derived CDR1 and CDR2 are MDHEN and SYDVKM. The CDR3 loop spans 15 amino acids. The CDR3 here is CASSFGQAPNEKLFF. DNA for the CDR3: TGTGCCAGCAGTTTCGGGCAGGCACCTAATGAAAAACTGTTTTTT.

This clonotype was found a few times. The genes are TRBV19 and TRBJ2-7; D ambiguous. The CDR3 totals 14 residues. V was trimmed by 3 bases and J by 3 bases, leaving 12 bases between them. Germline values: CDR1 LNHDA, CDR2 SQIVND (reference sequence). The CDR3 protein is CASSIRNRHYEQYF. CDR3 nucleotide sequence: TGTGCCAGTAGTATCAGAAACCGTCACTACGAGCAGTACTTC. The whole variable domain, filled in from reference TRBV19 and TRBJ2-7, reads DGGITQSPKYLFRKEGQNVTLSCEQNLNHDAMYWYRQDPGQGLRLIYYSQIVNDFQKGDIAEGYSVSREKKESFPLTVTSAQKNPTAFYLCASSIRNRHYEQYFGPGTRLTVT.

This chain uses TRBV28 with TRBJ2-2; tentatively, D is TRBD1 (6 bases). Looked up from germline, CDR1 is MDHEN and CDR2 is SYDVKM. The CDR3 consists of 15 residues. V lost 6 bases and J lost 4, with 15 bases in between. The CDR3 coding sequence is TGTGCCAGCAGCTCCGGGACACTCCTCACCGGGGAGCTGTTTTTT. Amino acid sequence: CASSSGTLLTGELFF.

This clonotype was found once. Its ends do not fully match the called genes, so a read error is possible. J is TRBJ2-5 and V is TRBV5-3; 9 positions match TRBD2. TRBV5-3 is labeled an ORF, and its function is uncertain. CDR3 size: 15 residues. CDR3 protein: CASSWAGGVQETQYF. Written as DNA, the CDR3 is TGTGCCAGCAGCTGGGCGGGGGGGGTCCAAGAGACCCAGTACTTC.

This clonotype was found once. This rearrangement joins TRBV4-1 to TRBJ2-1, with a possible D match to TRBD1 (6 bases). The CDR3 is made up of 16 amino acids. Trimming shortened V by 4 bases and J by 3 bases, and 16 bases separated the two germline ends. Germline V gene sequence: CDR1 MGHRA, CDR2 YSYEKL. CDR3 sequence (DNA): TGCGCCAGCAGCCTGGTGATGGGGGCGGTCTACAATGAGCAGTTCTTC. Translated, it gives CASSLVMGAVYNEQFF.

The V gene is TRBV20-1, the J gene TRBJ1-1; D is ambiguous. Trimming cost V 1 base and J 4 bases, with 16 bases left between them. The CDR3 is 15 residues long. The germline gives CDR1 DFQATT, CDR2 SNEGSKA (reference sequence). The CDR3: CSARGYVSFGTEAFF. The DNA for the CDR3 is TGCAGTGCTAGAGGATATGTATCATTTGGCACTGAAGCTTTCTTT.

This chain joins TRBV20-1 and TRBJ1-6, with 9 bases that match TRBD1. V lost 0 bases to trimming and J lost 6 bases; unmatched junction nucleotides: 3. The germline gives CDR1 DFQATT, CDR2 SNEGSKA (reference sequence). CDR3 length equals 15 residues. DNA of the CDR3: TGCAGTGCTAGAGAGGGGGGACAGGGTAATTCACCCCTCCACTTT. Translation: CSAREGGQGNSPLHF.

In this sample, this clonotype turned up many times. The chain links TRBV7-8 to TRBJ2-5; tentatively, D is TRBD2 (5 bases). The V gene lost 4 bases and the J gene lost 1 base, with 16 bases spanning the gap. This CDR3 has 16 residues. Looked up from germline, CDR1 is SGHVS and CDR2 is FQNEAQ. Here the CDR3 reads CASSSKRVRVQETQYF. In DNA, the CDR3 is TGTGCCAGCAGCTCAAAGAGGGTCCGGGTCCAAGAGACCCAGTACTTC.

This clonotype was recorded a few times. The J gene is TRBJ2-1, the V gene TRBV7-2; the D call may be TRBD1 or TRBD2 (5 bases each). The CDR3 extends over 16 amino acids. Germline V gene lookup returns CDR1 SGHTA and CDR2 FQGNSA. V lost 5 bases and J lost 8, with 22 bases in between. CDR3 loop: CASSTNYDLRGDEQFF. The CDR3 DNA reads as TGTGCCAGCAGCACCAACTACGACCTAAGAGGGGATGAGCAGTTCTTC.

This clonotype was seen a few times. The V gene is TRBV10-3, the J gene TRBJ1-2, with D hard to call. V gave up 1 base and J gave up 8 bases, with 8 bases separating them. The CDR3 contains 12 residues. Germline V CDR1 and CDR2: ENHRY, SYGVKD. CDR3 DNA sequence: TGTGCCATCAGTGAGTTAGACCAAGGCTACACCTTC. It encodes CAISELDQGYTF.

The table lists this clonotype with many counts. The V and J genes are TRBV28 and TRBJ2-7; D is undetermined. The length of the CDR3 is 14 residues. Deletions cut 4 bases from V and 2 bases from J, with 12 bases between. CDR1 is MDHEN and CDR2 is SYDVKM in the germline V gene. The CDR3 coding sequence is TGTGCCAGCAGTTCCCACATTTCTCCCTACGAGCAGTACTTC. Its translation is CASSSHISPYEQYF.

About this clonotype: A read error may explain this, as a much larger clone is one base away. The genes are TRBV7-2 and TRBJ2-3; perhaps TRBD2 as D (5 bases). Per the germline V gene, CDR1 is SGHTA and CDR2 is FQGNSA. This CDR3 contains 14 residues. V was trimmed by 1 base and J by 6 bases, leaving 11 bases between them. DNA of the CDR3: TGTGCCAGCAGCTTAGGATTCGCGGGCGATACGCAGTATTTT. Amino acid sequence: CASSLGFAGDTQYF.

Comments on this clonotype: At one of its ends the junction is not consistent with the germline gene, which may arise from a read error. This sequence joins TRBV5-3 and TRBJ2-1; TRBD2 aligns across 12 bases. TRBV5-3 is sorted into the ORF group, with uncertain function. The CDR3 totals 16 residues. CDR3: CASSFRLAGVGDEQFF. DNA for the CDR3: TGTGCCAGCAGCTTTAGACTAGCGGGGGTCGGGGATGAGCAGTTCTTC.

This clonotype was found many times. Germline is not matched at one junction end, which may reflect a read error. The J gene is TRBJ1-1, the V gene TRBV6-5; D is perhaps TRBD1 (6 bases). This CDR3 has 17 amino acids. Germline CDR1 reads MNHEY; CDR2 reads SVGAGI. The CDR3 DNA reads as TGTGCCAGCAGTTATTCGCGGACAGCTGGGATGAACACTGAAGCCTTCTTT. Translated: CASSYSRTAGMNTEAFF.

The rearrangement joins TRBV28 to TRBJ1-1; 8 bases line up with TRBD1. This CDR3 spans 14 amino acids. Trimming cost V 5 bases and J 4 bases; bases outside gene matches: 6. Germline CDR1 is MDHEN and CDR2 is SYDVKM. CDR3 sequence: CASSPDRVRTEAFF. Written as DNA, the CDR3 is TGTGCCAGCAGTCCGGACAGGGTGCGCACTGAAGCTTTCTTT.

This clonotype has at least ten counts. This chain connects TRBV7-2 to TRBJ2-5, with TRBD2 identical over 9 bases. Germline V gene lookup returns CDR1 SGHTA and CDR2 FQGNSA. This CDR3 region has 14 residues. J gave up 5 bases and V 1 base, and 2 bases lay outside the gene matches. CDR3 nucleotide sequence: TGTGCCAGCAGCTTAGTGGCGGGGGGGGAGACCCAGTACTTC. Translated, it gives CASSLVAGGETQYF.

This clonotype was found once. The chain has TRBV6-6 and TRBJ2-6; D possibly corresponds to TRBD1 (6 bases). V was cut by 1 base and J by 0 bases, with 19 bases left in between. CDR1 MNHNY and CDR2 SVGAGI come from the germline V gene (reference sequence). The CDR3 spans 20 residues. CDR3 protein: CASSYFEKWTVPSGANVLTF. In nucleotides, the CDR3 is TGTGCCAGCAGTTACTTCGAAAAGTGGACAGTCCCCTCTGGGGCCAACGTCCTGACTTTC.

This clonotype was recorded many times. The gene calls are TRBV11-1 and TRBJ2-1; no clear D. The CDR3 is 14 amino acids. V was trimmed by 1 base and J by 1 base, leaving 5 bases between them. The germline CDR1 and CDR2 sequences are SGHAT and FQDESV (reference sequence). CDR3 region: CASSLESSYNEQFF. CDR3 bases: TGTGCCAGCAGCTTAGAGAGTTCCTACAATGAGCAGTTCTTC.

This clonotype was seen just once. This chain connects TRBV27 to TRBJ1-6, with TRBD1 matching over 7 bases. The J segment lost 7 bases and the V segment lost 5 bases, leaving 11 bases of the junction unmatched. The CDR3 contains 16 residues. Germline V gene data show CDR1 as MNHEY and CDR2 as SMNVEV (reference sequence). CDR3 nucleotide sequence: TGTGCCAGCAGTGTCCACAGGGGCAGCGGAAATTCACCCCTCCACTTT. This translates into CASSVHRGSGNSPLHF.

This clonotype has only a few counts. The CDR3: CASSPLTSDEQFF. The CDR3 DNA reads TGTGCCAGCAGCCCTCTAACTAGCGATGAGCAGTTCTTC. The rearrangement links TRBV7-2 to TRBJ2-1; 7 nucleotides align to TRBD2. The CDR3 consists of 13 residues. V lost 5 bases and J lost 8; bases outside the gene matches: 6. The germline CDR1 and CDR2 sequences are SGHTA and FQGNSA.

This clonotype was picked up many times. The genes are TRBV7-9 and TRBJ2-5, with D possibly being TRBD1 (6 bases). V dropped 4 bases and J dropped 1 base, with 7 bases sitting between them. Looked up from germline, CDR1 is SEHNR and CDR2 is FQNEAQ (reference sequence). CDR3 length: 13 residues. The DNA for the CDR3 is TGTGCCAGCAGCTCGGACAGCCAAGAGACCCAGTACTTC. Translated: CASSSDSQETQYF. Supplemented by reference TRBV7-9 and TRBJ2-5, the full variable domain reads DTGVSQNPRHKITKRGQNVTFRCDPISEHNRLYWYRQTLGQGPEFLTYFQNEAQLEKSRLLSDRFSAERPKGSFSTLEIQRTEQGDSAMYLCASSSDSQETQYFGPGTRLLVL.

Only a few counts were recorded for this clonotype. The J gene is TRBJ2-7, the V gene TRBV10-3; the D call may be TRBD1 or TRBD2 (5 bases each). Between the trimmed V and J ends, which lost 0 bases and 2 bases, there was a span of 17 bases. Germline V gives CDR1 ENHRY, CDR2 SYGVKD. The CDR3 has 17 residues. This CDR3 is CAISESVLRDGAYEQYF. The CDR3 region has the DNA TGTGCCATCAGTGAGTCGGTCCTCCGGGACGGGGCCTACGAGCAGTACTTC.